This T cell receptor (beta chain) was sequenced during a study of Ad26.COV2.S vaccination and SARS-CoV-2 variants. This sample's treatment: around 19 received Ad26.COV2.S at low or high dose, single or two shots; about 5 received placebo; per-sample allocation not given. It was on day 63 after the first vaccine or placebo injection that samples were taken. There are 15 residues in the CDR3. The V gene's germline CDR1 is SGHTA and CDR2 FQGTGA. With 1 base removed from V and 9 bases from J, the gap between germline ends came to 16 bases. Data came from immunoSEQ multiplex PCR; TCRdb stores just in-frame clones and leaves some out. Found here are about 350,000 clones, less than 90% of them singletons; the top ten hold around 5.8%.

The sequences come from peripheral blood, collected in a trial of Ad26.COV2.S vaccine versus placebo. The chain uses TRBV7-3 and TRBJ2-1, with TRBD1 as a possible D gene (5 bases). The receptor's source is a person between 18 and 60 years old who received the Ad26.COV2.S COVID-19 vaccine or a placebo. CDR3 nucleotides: TGTGCCAGCAGCTTAATCGGCGCTCAGGGTGGTGAGCAGTTCTTC. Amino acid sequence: CASSLIGAQGGEQFF.